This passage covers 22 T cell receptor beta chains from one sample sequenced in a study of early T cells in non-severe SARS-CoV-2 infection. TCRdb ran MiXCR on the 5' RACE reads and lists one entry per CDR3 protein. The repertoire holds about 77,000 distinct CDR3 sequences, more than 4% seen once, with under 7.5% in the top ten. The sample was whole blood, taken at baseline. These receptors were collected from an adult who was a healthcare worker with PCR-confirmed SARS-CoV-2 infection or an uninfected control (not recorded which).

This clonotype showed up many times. This CDR3 reads CASSQEQGSPSYEQYF. The DNA of the CDR3 is TGTGCCAGCAGCCAGGAACAGGGCTCGCCCTCCTACGAGCAGTACTTC. This chain joins TRBV4-2 and TRBJ2-7; weak D call: TRBD1 (6 bases). CDR3 length equals 16 residues. The germline gives CDR1 LGHNA, CDR2 YNFKEQ. The germline V and J ends were trimmed by 3 bases and 0 bases, with 15 bases remaining between them.

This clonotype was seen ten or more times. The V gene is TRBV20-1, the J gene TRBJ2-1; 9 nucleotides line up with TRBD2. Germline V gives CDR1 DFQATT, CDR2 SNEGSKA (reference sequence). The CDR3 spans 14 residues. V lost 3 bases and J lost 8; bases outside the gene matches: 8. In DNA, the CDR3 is TGCAGTGCTAGGCGAATAGCGGGAGTGGATGAGCAGTTCTTC. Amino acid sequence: CSARRIAGVDEQFF.

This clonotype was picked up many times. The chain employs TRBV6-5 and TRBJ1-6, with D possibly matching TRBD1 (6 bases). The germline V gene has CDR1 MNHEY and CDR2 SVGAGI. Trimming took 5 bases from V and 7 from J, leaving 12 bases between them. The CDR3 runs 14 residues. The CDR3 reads CASSKGQINSPLHF. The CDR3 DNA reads TGTGCCAGCAGTAAAGGACAGATAAATTCACCCCTCCACTTT.

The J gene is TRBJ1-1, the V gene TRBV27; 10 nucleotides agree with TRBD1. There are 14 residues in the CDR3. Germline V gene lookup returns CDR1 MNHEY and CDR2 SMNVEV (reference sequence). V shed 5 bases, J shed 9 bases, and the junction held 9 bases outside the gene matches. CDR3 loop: CASSQTGGMRKAFF. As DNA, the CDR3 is TGTGCCAGCAGTCAGACAGGGGGCATGAGGAAAGCTTTCTTT.

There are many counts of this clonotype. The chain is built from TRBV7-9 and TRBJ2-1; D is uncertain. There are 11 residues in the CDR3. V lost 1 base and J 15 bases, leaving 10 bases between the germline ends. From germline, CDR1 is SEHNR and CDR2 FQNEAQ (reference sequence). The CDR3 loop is CASSLGTGWFF. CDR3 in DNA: TGTGCCAGCAGCTTAGGGACCGGTTGGTTCTTC.

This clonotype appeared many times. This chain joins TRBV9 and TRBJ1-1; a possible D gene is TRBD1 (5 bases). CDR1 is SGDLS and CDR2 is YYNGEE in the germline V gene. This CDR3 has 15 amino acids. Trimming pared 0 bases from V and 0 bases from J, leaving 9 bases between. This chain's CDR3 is CASSVGVDMNTEAFF. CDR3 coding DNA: TGTGCCAGCAGCGTAGGAGTGGACATGAACACTGAAGCTTTCTTT. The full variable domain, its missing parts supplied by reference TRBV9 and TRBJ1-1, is DSGVTQTPKHLITATGQRVTLRCSPRSGDLSVYWYQQSLDQGLQFLIQYYNGEERAKGNILERFSAQQFPDLHSELNLSSLELGDSALYFCASSVGVDMNTEAFFGQGTRLTVV.

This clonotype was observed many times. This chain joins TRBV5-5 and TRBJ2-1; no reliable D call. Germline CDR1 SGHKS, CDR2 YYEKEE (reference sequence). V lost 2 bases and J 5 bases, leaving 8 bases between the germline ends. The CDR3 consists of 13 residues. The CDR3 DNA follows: TGTGCCAGCAGCTTTCTTACGGACAATGAGCAGTTCTTC. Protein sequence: CASSFLTDNEQFF. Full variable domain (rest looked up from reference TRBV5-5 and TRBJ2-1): DAGVTQSPTHLIKTRGQQVTLRCSPISGHKSVSWYQQVLGQGPQFIFQYYEKEERGRGNFPDRFSARQFPNYSSELNVNALLLGDSALYLCASSFLTDNEQFFGPGTRLTVL.

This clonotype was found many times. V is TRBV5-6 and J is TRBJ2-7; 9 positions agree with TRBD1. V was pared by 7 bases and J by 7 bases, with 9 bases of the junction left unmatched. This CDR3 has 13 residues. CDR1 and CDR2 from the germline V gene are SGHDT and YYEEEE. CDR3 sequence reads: CASGGQGFLEQYF. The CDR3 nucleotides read TGTGCCAGCGGCGGACAGGGGTTTCTGGAGCAGTACTTC.

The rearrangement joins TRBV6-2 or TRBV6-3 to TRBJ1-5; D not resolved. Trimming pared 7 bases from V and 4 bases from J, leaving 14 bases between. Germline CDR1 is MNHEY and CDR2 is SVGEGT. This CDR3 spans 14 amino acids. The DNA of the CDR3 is TGTGCCAGCACCCGAGGCTTGGGGAATCAGCCCCAGCATTTT. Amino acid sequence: CASTRGLGNQPQHF.

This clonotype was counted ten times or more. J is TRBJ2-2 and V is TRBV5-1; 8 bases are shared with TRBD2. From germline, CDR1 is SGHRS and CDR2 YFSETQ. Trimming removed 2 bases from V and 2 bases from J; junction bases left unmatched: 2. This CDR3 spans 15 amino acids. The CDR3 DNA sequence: TGCGCCAGCAGCTTCGGGACTAGTAACACCGGGGAGCTGTTTTTT. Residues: CASSFGTSNTGELFF.

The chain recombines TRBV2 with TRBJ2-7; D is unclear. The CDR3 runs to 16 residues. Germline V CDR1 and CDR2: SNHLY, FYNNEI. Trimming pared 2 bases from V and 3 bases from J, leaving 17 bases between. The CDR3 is CASSERHRTQIYEQYF. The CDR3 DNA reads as TGTGCCAGCAGTGAAAGACATAGGACGCAAATCTACGAGCAGTACTTC. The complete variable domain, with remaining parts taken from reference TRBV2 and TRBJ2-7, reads EPEVTQTPSHQVTQMGQEVILRCVPISNHLYFYWYRQILGQKVEFLVSFYNNEISEKSEIFDDQFSVERPDGSNFTLKIRSTKLEDSAMYFCASSERHRTQIYEQYFGPGTRLTVT.

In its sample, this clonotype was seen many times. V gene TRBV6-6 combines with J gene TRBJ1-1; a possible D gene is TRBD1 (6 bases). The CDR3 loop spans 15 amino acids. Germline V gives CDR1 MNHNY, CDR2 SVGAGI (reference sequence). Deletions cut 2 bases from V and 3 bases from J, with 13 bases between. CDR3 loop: CASSYPTGRDTEAFF. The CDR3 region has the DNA TGTGCCAGCAGTTACCCTACAGGGAGGGACACTGAAGCTTTCTTT.

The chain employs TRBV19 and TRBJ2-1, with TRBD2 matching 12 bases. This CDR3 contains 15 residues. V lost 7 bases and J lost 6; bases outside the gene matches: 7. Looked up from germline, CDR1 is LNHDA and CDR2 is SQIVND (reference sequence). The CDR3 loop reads CASTDGLAGINEQFF. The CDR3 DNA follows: TGTGCCAGTACAGACGGACTAGCGGGGATCAATGAGCAGTTCTTC.

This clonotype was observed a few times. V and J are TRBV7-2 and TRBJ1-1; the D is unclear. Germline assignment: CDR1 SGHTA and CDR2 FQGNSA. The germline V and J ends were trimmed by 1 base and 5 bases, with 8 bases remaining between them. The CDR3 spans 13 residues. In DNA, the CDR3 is TGTGCCAGCAGCTTAGTGGCGGGAACTGAAGCTTTCTTT. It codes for CASSLVAGTEAFF.

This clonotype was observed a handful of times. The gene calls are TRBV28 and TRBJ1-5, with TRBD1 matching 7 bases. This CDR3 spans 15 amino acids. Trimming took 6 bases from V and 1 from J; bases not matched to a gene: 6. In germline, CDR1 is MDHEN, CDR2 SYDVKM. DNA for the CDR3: TGTGCCAGCAGGACAGGGAGGCGAAGCAATCAGCCCCAGCATTTT. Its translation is CASRTGRRSNQPQHF.

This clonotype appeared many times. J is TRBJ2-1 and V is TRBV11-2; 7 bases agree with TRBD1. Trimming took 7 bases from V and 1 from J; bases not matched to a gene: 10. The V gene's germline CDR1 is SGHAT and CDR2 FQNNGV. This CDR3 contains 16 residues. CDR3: CASTVPDRASYNEQFF. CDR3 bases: TGTGCCAGCACCGTACCTGACAGGGCTTCCTACAATGAGCAGTTCTTC.

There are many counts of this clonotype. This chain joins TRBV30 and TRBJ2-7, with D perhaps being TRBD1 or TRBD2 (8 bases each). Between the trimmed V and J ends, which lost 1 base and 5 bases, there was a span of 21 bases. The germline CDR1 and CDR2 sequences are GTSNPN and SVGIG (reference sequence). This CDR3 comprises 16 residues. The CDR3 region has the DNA TGTGCCTGGAGTGCCCCGACAGGGGCGCGGGGGGACGAGCAGTACTTC. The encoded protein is CAWSAPTGARGDEQYF.

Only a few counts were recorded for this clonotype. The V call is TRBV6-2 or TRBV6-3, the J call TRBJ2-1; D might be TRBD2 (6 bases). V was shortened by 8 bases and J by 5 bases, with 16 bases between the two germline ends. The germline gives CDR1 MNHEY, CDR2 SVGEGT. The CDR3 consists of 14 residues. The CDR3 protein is CASGRGAQDNEQFF. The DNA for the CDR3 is TGTGCCAGCGGACGCGGGGCCCAGGACAATGAGCAGTTCTTC.

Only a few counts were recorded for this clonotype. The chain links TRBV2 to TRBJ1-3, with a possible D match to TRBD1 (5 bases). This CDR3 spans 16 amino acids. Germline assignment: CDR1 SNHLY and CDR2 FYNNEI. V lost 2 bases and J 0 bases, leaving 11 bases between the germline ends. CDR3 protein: CASSEQGVNSGNTIYF. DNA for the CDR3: TGTGCCAGCAGTGAACAGGGAGTTAACTCTGGAAACACCATATATTTT.

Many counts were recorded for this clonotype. For the CDR3, the DNA is TGCAGTGCTAGACGGACAGGGGACCCCCCTTCACCCCTCCACTTT. This codes for CSARRTGDPPSPLHF. The rearrangement links TRBV20-1 to TRBJ1-6; 9 nucleotides align to TRBD1. The CDR3 runs to 15 residues. V was pared by 2 bases and J by 9 bases, with 8 bases of the junction left unmatched. The V gene's germline CDR1 is DFQATT and CDR2 SNEGSKA (reference sequence).

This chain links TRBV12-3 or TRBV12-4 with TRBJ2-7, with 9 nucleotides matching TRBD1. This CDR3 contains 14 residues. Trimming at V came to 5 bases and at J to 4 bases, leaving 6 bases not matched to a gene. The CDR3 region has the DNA TGTGCCAGCAGTCGGACAGGGGATGGGTACGAGCAGTACTTC. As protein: CASSRTGDGYEQYF.

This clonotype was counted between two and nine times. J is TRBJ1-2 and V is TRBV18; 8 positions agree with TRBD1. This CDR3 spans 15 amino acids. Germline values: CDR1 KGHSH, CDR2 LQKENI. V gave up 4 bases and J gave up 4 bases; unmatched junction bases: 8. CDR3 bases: TGTGCCAGCTCACTAGGGACAGGTCGCGGCTATGGCTACACCTTC. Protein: CASSLGTGRGYGYTF.